Detailed here is one T cell receptor beta chain. What it binds is not known. These data are taken from a study of Graves' ophthalmopathy and Graves' hyperthyroidism. Findings and limits, study-wide: Ophthalmopathy cases were distinguished from stable hyperthyroidism by a 13-signature model, reaching 85% to 90% sensitivity and around 80% specificity.

The CDR3 has 12 amino acids. Germline V lookup: CDR1 MGHRA, CDR2 YSYEKL. With 1 base removed from V and 9 bases from J, the gap between germline ends came to 10 bases. Investigators amplified TCR beta CDR3 regions from RNA transcripts. Following a first-round RT-PCR that used HTBI primers, a second-round multiplex PCR was carried out. TCRdb recomputed calls from the multiplex PCR reads with MiXCR, one row per CDR3 protein. The sample shows around 1.1 million distinct CDR3 sequences, about 35% of them seen only once. The receptor was isolated from an adult man with Graves' hyperthyroidism. V and J are TRBV4-1 and TRBJ2-7; no firm D call. Sample: peripheral blood or thyroid tissue (not recorded which). CDR3 sequence (DNA): TGCGCCAGCAGCCAAGGAGACGCCGGGCAGTACTTC. As protein: CASSQGDAGQYF.